The rows below give T cell receptor beta chains drawn from one sample of a study of T cell responses to AZD1222 COVID-19 vaccine. Here immunoSEQ multiplex PCR was the method, and the copy in TCRdb shows in-frame clones only, minus some. The sample includes some 97,000 clones, around nine tenths of them seen just once. This sample comprised peripheral blood, obtained on day 0 of AZD1222 vaccination. The receptors were gathered from an adult in good health. The CDR3 runs from the conserved cysteine through the conserved F or W. D genes are given only for firm matches. Size tells how often a clone was seen (once, few, many) or the class of an expanded clone, and some rows leave it out.

>.|TRBV9|TRBJ2-1|.
TGTGCCAGCAGCGTAGAAAGCGGAATCTACAATGAGCAGTTCTTC
CASSVESGIYNEQFF
>.|TRBV7-9|TRBJ1-1|.
TGTGCCAGCAGCTTAGCCACGAACACTGAAGCTTTCTTT
CASSLATNTEAFF
>TRBD1|TRBV2|TRBJ2-7|.
TGTGCCAGCACACGGGGACAGGTTTCCTACGAGCAGTACTTC
CASTRGQVSYEQYF
>.|TRBV2|TRBJ1-5|once
TGTGCCAGCAGACTCCGGGCCCTCAATCAGCCCCAGCATTTT
CASRLRALNQPQHF
>.|TRBV2|TRBJ1-5|.
TGTGCCAGCAGCGGGCAGGACATAGGTCAGCCCCAGCATTTT
CASSGQDIGQPQHF
>.|TRBV18|TRBJ1-3|.
TGTGCCAGCTCACCCGAGGCCGGAAACACCATATATTTT
CASSPEAGNTIYF
>TRBD2|TRBV9|TRBJ2-5|.
TGTGCCAGCAGCGCTTCCGGGACTAATGGGGAGACCCAGTACTTC
CASSASGTNGETQYF
>.|TRBV7-9|TRBJ2-1|.
TGTGCCGGAGGGGGCGAAGACTCCTACAATGAGCAGTTCTTC
CAGGGEDSYNEQFF
>.|TRBV10-3|TRBJ1-2|.
TGTGCCATCAGTACGGGCAGCCTCGATGGCTACACCTTC
CAISTGSLDGYTF
>.|TRBV13|TRBJ1-1|few
TGTGCCAGCAGCGAGACAGATAAAGCCGCTGGAGCTTTCTTT
CASSETDKAAGAFF
>.|TRBV6-4|TRBJ1-1|.
TGTGCCAGCAGCGGACAGCCGGGCGCTGAAGCTTTCTTT
CASSGQPGAEAFF
>.|TRBV28|TRBJ1-3|.
TGTGCCAGCTCTAGGGGTAACTCTGGAAACACCATATATTTT
CASSRGNSGNTIYF
>.|TRBV7-3|TRBJ2-3|.
TGTGCCAGCAGCATAAACCCCGGGGATACGCAGTATTTT
CASSINPGDTQYF
>.|TRBV10-2|TRBJ1-4|.
TGCGCCACCAGGGCTAATAATGAAAAACTGTTTTTT
CATRANNEKLFF
>.|TRBV2|TRBJ1-5|.
TGTGCCAGCAGTGACAGGGTTTCGCCTCAGGGCAATCAGCCCCAGCATTTT
CASSDRVSPQGNQPQHF
>.|TRBV24-1|TRBJ1-4|.
TGTGCCACCAGTGAGGGTGAAAAACTGTTTTTT
CATSEGEKLFF
>.|TRBV4-2|TRBJ2-6|once
TGTGCCAGCAGCCAAGATCAGGGGACCGGGGCCAACGTCCTGACTTTC
CASSQDQGTGANVLTF